This note documents a single T cell receptor (beta chain) sequence. It lacks a known antigen. The input lacks base qualities; no much larger clone sits a single base away. This specimen's time point label, per the study, means: progressive disease on ibrutinib. For TCR beta library preparation, about 2 micrograms of genomic DNA were isolated from cryopreserved PBMCs. High-throughput TCR beta sequencing was performed on longitudinal blood samples from CLL patients receiving ibrutinib monotherapy. The patients took part in an open-label, single-center phase 2 trial of ibrutinib monotherapy. The CDR3 holds 14 amino acids from the cysteine to the phenylalanine. Left in the record is the CDR3 DNA by itself, 42 bases read in frame from the first base. The germline V gene (reference sequence) supplies CDR1 SEHNR and CDR2 FQNEAQ. V loses 4 bases at its end and J loses 9 bases; junction bases beyond the gene matches: 3.

On a MiSeq, deep resolution sequencing aimed for a depth between 1 in 1 million and 1 in 200,000 T cells, with each clonotype covered 10x on average. The immunoSEQ hsTCRB Kit was used to generate TCR beta libraries. As for the original processing: The data were analyzed with ImmunoSEQ Analyzer and ImmunoSEQ Data Assistant, and V, D and J gene assignments followed IMGT definitions. Clonality, which ranges from 0 to 1, was calculated as one minus the normalized Shannon entropy of productive rearrangement frequencies. Only overrepresented clonotypes making up at least 0.05% of each patient's repertoire were included in the public clonotype analysis. More than ten repertoires from age-matched healthy donors, obtained from immuneACCESS, served as clonality controls. The clones in this table, taken by TCRdb from immuneACCESS, are in-frame only. Not every clone is retained; where verified, under half of the shortfall comes from an unresolved V gene, and the cause of the rest is unknown. That table furnishes V, J and clone size, whereas the DNA furnished D and trimming. Within this sample are 35,000 to 40,000 clones, with around 70% of them counted one time only. The top ten clonotypes cover over 9% of the sample.

This record belongs to a study of cytotoxic CD8 clonotypes in ibrutinib-treated CLL (dated by TCRdb to 2020 to 2023). About the study as a whole: In this cohort, about 16 patients were treatment-naive and under 13 were relapsed/refractory, while some 17 had unmutated IGHV. Partial responses were observed in some 24 patients and complete responses in 2; after a median follow-up of around 68 months, remission was maintained in 15 or so patients and progression was observed in around twelve. The response samples were drawn at a median of roughly eleven months into treatment, with a range of about 6 to 40 months. On average, each sample had roughly 230,000 productive templates and about 89,000 productive rearrangements. Of the approximately 91 people in the trial, 25 to 30 had longitudinal samples available. Cryopreserved peripheral blood mononuclear cells were collected at three points: before therapy, at response, and at either sustained remission or disease progression. Every sample from remission and from progressive disease was obtained while the patients were still on ibrutinib. Overall study outcomes, separate from this receptor: Sampling times were not matched between patients in sustained remission and patients whose disease was progressing, and lymph node repertoires were not examined. An increase in clonality was observed at ibrutinib response, with clonality remaining stable during sustained remission and falling back toward baseline at progression. Public clonotypes were rare and either contracted or stayed stable during treatment, and the rise in clonality at ibrutinib response reflected the expansion of private clonotypes. At baseline, clonality was higher than in age-matched healthy donors and showed a strong correlation with circulating CD8+ T-cell counts.

This chain joins TRBV7-9 to TRBJ2-1; TRBD2 fits 13 bases in the junction. The receptor was derived from a human donor with chronic lymphocytic leukemia. This material consisted of PBMCs, taken at disease progression, from a patient treated with ibrutinib. The CDR3 protein is CASSSWTSGSEQFF. The nucleotides are TGTGCCAGCAGCTCCTGGACTAGCGGGAGTGAGCAGTTCTTC.